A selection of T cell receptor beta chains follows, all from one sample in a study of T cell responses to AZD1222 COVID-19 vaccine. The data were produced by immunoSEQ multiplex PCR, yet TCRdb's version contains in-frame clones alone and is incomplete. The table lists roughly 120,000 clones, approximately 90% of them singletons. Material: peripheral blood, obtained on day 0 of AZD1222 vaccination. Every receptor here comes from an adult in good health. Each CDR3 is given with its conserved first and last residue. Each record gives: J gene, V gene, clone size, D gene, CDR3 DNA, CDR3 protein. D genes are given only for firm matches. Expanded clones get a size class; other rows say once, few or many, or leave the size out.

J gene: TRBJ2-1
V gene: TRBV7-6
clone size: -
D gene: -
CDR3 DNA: TGTGCCAGCAGCTTAGATCGGAACTTCTACAATGAGCAGTTCTTC
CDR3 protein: CASSLDRNFYNEQFF

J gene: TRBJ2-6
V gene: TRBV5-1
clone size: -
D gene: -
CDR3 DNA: TGCGCCAGCAGCTTAACCCCGGGTCTCTCTGGGGCCAACGTCCTGACTTTC
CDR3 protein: CASSLTPGLSGANVLTF

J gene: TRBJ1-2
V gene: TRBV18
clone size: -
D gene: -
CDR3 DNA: TGTGCCAGCTCACCACCAAATCAAGGGACATCGGATGGCTACACCTTC
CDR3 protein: CASSPPNQGTSDGYTF

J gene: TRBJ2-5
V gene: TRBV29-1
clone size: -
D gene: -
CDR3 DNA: TGCAGCGTTGATCAGAGCACGGGAGAGACCCAGTACTTC
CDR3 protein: CSVDQSTGETQYF

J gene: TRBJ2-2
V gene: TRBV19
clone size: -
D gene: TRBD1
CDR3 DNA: TGTGCCAGTACCACCCAAACAGGGGGCGGCGGGGAGCTGTTTTTT
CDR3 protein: CASTTQTGGGGELFF

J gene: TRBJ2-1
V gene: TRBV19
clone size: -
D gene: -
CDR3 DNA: TGTGCCAGTAGTATTGAGGCGGGGACACCCGAGCTCGGGTACAATGAGCAGTTCTTC
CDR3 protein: CASSIEAGTPELGYNEQFF

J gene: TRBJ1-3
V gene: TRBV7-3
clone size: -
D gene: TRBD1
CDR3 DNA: TGTGCCAGCAGCCGACAGGGGGCTGGTGGAAACACCATATATTTT
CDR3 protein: CASSRQGAGGNTIYF

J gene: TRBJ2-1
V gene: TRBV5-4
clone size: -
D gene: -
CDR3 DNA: TGTGCCAGCAGCTCCGACCAGACTTTCATGAATGAGCAGTTCTTC
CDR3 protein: CASSSDQTFMNEQFF

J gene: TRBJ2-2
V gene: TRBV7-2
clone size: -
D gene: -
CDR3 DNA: TGTGCCAGCAGCTTAGGGGCTAGCTGGGGCCGCACCGGGGAGCTGTTTTTT
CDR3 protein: CASSLGASWGRTGELFF

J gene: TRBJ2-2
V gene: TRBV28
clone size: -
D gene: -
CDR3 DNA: TGTGCCAGCAGTTTATGGACGCCAACCTCAGGGTCCACCGGGGAGCTGTTTTTT
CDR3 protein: CASSLWTPTSGSTGELFF

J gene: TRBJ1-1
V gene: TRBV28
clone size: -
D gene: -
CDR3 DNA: TGTGCCAGCAGTTTAGTACAGAACACTGAAGCTTTCTTT
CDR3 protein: CASSLVQNTEAFF

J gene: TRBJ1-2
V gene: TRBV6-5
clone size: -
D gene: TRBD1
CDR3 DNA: TGTGCCAGCAGTTGGGGGACAGGGGGCGTCTGTGGCTACACCTTC
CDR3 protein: CASSWGTGGVCGYTF

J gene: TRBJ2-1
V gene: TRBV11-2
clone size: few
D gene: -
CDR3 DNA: TGTGCCAGCAGCTTTTTAGGGCAAGGCTCCTACAATGAGCAGTTCTTC
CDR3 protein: CASSFLGQGSYNEQFF

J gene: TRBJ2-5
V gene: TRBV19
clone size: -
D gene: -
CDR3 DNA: TGTGCCAGTAAGGGCAGTCCAACTGGTGGGACCCAGTACTTC
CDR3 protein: CASKGSPTGGTQYF

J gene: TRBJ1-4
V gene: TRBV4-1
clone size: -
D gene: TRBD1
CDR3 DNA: TGCGCCAGCAGACGGACAGGGGGTGAAAAACTGTTTTTT
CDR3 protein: CASRRTGGEKLFF

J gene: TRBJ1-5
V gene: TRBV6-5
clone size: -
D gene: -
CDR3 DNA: TGTGCCAGCAGTACCACAGGGACTCAGCCCCAGCATTTT
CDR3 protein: CASSTTGTQPQHF

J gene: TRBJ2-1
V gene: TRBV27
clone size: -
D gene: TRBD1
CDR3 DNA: TGTGCCAGCAGTTTATCTCAGGGGGTTGCATATGAGCAGTTCTTC
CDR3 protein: CASSLSQGVAYEQFF

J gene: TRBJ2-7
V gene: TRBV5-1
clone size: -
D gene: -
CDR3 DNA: TGCGCCAGCAGCCCCCGACAGGCCTCCTACGAGCAGTACTTC
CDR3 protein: CASSPRQASYEQYF

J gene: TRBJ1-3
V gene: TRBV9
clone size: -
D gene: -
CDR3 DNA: TGTGCCAGCAGCGTAGATTCCTCTGGAAACACCATATATTTT
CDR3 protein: CASSVDSSGNTIYF

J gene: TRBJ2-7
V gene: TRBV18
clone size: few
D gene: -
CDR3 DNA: TGTGCCAGCTCACAACCCTCCGCCGGGGAGTACGAGCAGTACTTC
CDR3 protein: CASSQPSAGEYEQYF

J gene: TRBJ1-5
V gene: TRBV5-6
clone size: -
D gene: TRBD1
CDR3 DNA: TGTGCCAGCAGCTTGGGAGGGACAGGGGAAAATCAGCCCCAGCATTTT
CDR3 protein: CASSLGGTGENQPQHF

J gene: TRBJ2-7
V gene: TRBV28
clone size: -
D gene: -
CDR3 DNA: TGTGCCAGCAGTTTATCATCCGGCAGGGTGTATGTCGACGAGCAGTACTTC
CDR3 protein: CASSLSSGRVYVDEQYF

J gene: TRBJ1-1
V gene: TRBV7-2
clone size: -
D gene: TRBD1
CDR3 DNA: TGTGCCAGCAGCACCCGACAGGGAACTGAAGCTTTCTTT
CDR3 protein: CASSTRQGTEAFF